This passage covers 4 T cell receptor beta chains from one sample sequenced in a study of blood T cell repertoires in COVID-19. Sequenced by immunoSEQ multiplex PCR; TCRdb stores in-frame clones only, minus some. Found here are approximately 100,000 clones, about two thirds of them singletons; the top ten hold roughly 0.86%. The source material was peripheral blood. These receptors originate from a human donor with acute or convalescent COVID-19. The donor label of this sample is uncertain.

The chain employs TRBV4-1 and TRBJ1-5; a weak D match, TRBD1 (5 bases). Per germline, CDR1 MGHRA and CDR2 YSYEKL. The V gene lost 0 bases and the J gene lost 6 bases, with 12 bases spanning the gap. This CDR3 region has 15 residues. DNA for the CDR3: TGCGCCAGCAGCCAAGACGACAGCCCAGGTCAGCCCCAGCATTTT. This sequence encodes CASSQDDSPGQPQHF.

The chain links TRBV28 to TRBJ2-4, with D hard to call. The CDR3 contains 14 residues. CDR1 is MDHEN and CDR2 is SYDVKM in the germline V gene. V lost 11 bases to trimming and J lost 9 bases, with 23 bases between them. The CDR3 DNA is TGTGCCTCCAACACCCCCCGACGAGGAACCATTCAGTACTTC. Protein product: CASNTPRRGTIQYF.

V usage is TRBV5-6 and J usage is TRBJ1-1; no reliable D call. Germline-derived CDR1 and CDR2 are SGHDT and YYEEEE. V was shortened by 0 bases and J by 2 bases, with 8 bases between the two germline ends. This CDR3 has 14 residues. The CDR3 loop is CASSLAGRNTEAFF. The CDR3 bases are TGTGCCAGCAGCTTGGCCGGGAGAAACACTGAAGCTTTCTTT.

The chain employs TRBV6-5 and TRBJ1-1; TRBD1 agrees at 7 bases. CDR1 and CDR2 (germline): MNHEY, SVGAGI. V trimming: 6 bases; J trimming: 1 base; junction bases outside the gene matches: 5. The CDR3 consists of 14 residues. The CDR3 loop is CASRRQGGNTEAFF. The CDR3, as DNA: TGTGCCAGCAGGCGACAGGGAGGGAACACTGAAGCTTTCTTT.